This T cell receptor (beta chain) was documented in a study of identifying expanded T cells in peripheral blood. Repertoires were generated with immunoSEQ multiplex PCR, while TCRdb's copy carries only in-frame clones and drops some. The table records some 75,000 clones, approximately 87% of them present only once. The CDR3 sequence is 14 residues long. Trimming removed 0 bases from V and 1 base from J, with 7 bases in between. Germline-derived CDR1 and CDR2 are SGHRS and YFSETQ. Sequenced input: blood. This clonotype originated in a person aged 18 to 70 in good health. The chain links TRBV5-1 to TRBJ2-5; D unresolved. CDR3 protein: CASSLEGSQETQYF. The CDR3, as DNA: TGCGCCAGCAGCTTGGAGGGCAGCCAAGAGACCCAGTACTTC.